Below, 10 T cell receptor beta chains from the same sample are listed, as sequenced in a study of human T cells and chemical hapten exposure. Indicated time point: patch test 2, 6 weeks after DPC sensitization. This sample's treatment: therapeutic diphenylcyclopropenone sensitization with weekly scalp DPC. Via MiXCR, TCRdb re-called the RACE reads, giving one row per CDR3 protein. Of approximately 84,000 distinct CDR3 sequences detected, approximately 10% appear once; the ten largest clones hold about 2.3%. Sample: whole blood, taken in connection with sensitization to the hapten diphenylcyclopropenone (DPC). The receptors shown here come from a woman aged 25 to 39 with alopecia areata. Some clones in this sample may be carry-over from other donors' samples.

This clonotype has at least ten counts. CDR3 residues: CSARDPNRRFSYTF. The DNA of the CDR3 is TGCAGTGCTAGAGATCCCAACAGGAGGTTTAGCTACACCTTC. The chain is built from TRBV20-1 and TRBJ1-2; tentative D call: TRBD1 (5 bases). Germline V gives CDR1 DFQATT, CDR2 SNEGSKA (reference sequence). Trimming left V 0 bases short and J 9 bases short, with 17 bases between. This CDR3 region has 14 residues.

J is TRBJ2-5 and V is TRBV6-2 or TRBV6-3, with D uncertain. This CDR3 spans 15 amino acids. Trimming removed 5 bases from V and 5 bases from J, with 18 bases in between. CDR1 MNHEY and CDR2 SVGEGT come from the germline V gene. The DNA of the CDR3 is TGTGCCAGCAGTGCTAGACCGTTCCCCGACGAGACCCAGTACTTC. Translating it yields CASSARPFPDETQYF.

This clonotype was recorded many times. This chain links TRBV29-1 with TRBJ2-3; D unclear. Trimming pared 7 bases from V and 4 bases from J, leaving 9 bases between. This CDR3 comprises 11 residues. CDR1 and CDR2 from the germline V gene are SQVTM and ANQGSEA. The CDR3 DNA is TGCAGCGCCTCTAGGTCAGATACGCAGTATTTT. Protein product: CSASRSDTQYF.

This clonotype was picked up many times. V and J are TRBV4-3 and TRBJ2-3, with D hard to call. The germline V gene has CDR1 LGHNA and CDR2 YSLEER. Trimming stripped 0 bases from V and 2 bases from J, with 9 bases between. The CDR3 is 15 amino acids. CDR3 region: CASSQDRVNTDTQYF. The CDR3 region has the DNA TGCGCCAGCAGCCAAGATAGGGTTAACACAGATACGCAGTATTTT.

The chain combines TRBV3-1 with TRBJ2-1; 9 nucleotides align to TRBD2. The CDR3 length is 14 residues. Looked up from germline, CDR1 is LGHDT and CDR2 is YNNKEL (reference sequence). The V and J ends lost 4 bases and 9 bases, in that order; junction bases with no gene match: 7. CDR3 region: CASSRRREGSEQFF. The CDR3 nucleotides are TGTGCCAGCAGCCGACGGCGGGAGGGCAGTGAGCAGTTCTTC.

This clonotype was observed at least ten times. This chain links TRBV4-3 with TRBJ2-7; D not certain. The CDR3 runs 14 residues. Germline-derived CDR1 and CDR2 are LGHNA and YSLEER. Between the trimmed V and J ends, which lost 0 bases and 9 bases, there was a span of 15 bases. CDR3 in amino acids: CASSQDLGDPGQYF. The CDR3 region has the DNA TGCGCCAGCAGCCAAGATCTTGGGGATCCCGGGCAGTACTTC.

This clonotype was seen at least ten times. The chain joins TRBV29-1 to TRBJ1-4; D remains ambiguous. Trimming took 4 bases from V and 7 from J, leaving 16 bases between them. CDR3 size: 14 residues. Germline V CDR1 and CDR2: SQVTM, ANQGSEA. CDR3 nucleotides: TGCAGCGTTGGGACGTTCGGAGGCAGTGAAAAACTGTTTTTT. Translating gives CSVGTFGGSEKLFF.

To note about this clonotype: A much larger clone sits a single nucleotide away, making a read error possible. The V call is TRBV28, the J call TRBJ1-1; TRBD1 aligns across 9 bases. The V gene end was trimmed by 8 bases and the J gene end by 8 bases; junction bases not matched to a gene: 12. The CDR3 is 14 residues long. From germline, CDR1 is MDHEN and CDR2 SYDVKM. In nucleotides, the CDR3 is TGTGCCAGCGGCCTCCCGGGACAGGGATGGGAAGCTTTCTTT. It encodes CASGLPGQGWEAFF.

This clonotype was seen at least ten times. The gene calls are TRBV7-8 and TRBJ1-1; unclear D gene. Trimming stripped 1 base from V and 7 bases from J, with 13 bases between. Germline V gene sequence: CDR1 SGHVS, CDR2 FQNEAQ. CDR3 size: 14 residues. The CDR3 DNA reads as TGTGCCAGCAGCTTAGAGATCGCTAATGGTGAAGCTTTCTTT. Translation: CASSLEIANGEAFF. The complete variable domain, with remaining parts taken from reference TRBV7-8 and TRBJ1-1, reads GAGVSQSPRYKVAKRGQDVALRCDPISGHVSLFWYQQALGQGPEFLTYFQNEAQLDKSGLPSDRFFAERPEGSVSTLKIQRTQQEDSAVYLCASSLEIANGEAFFGQGTRLTVV.

The gene calls are TRBV4-1 and TRBJ1-4; no definite D call. V shed 1 base and J shed 13 bases, with 13 bases lying between them. Looked up from germline, CDR1 is MGHRA and CDR2 is YSYEKL. This CDR3 spans 13 amino acids. CDR3 in amino acids: CASSQGTSPGLFF. CDR3 nucleotide sequence: TGCGCCAGCAGCCAAGGGACCTCGCCGGGACTGTTTTTT.